This TCR beta chain was observed in a study of OX40 agonist ivuxolimab in advanced cancers. Whole-study context: Participants, 75% to 90% male, averaged about 56 years of age, ranging from roughly 20 to 79.

This CDR3 has 17 residues. J gave up 7 bases and V 2 bases, and 15 bases lay outside the gene matches. CDR1 and CDR2 (germline): MNHEY, SMNVEV (reference sequence). The table came from immunoSEQ multiplex PCR; TCRdb's copy has only in-frame clones and leaves some out. The data show tens of thousands of clones, roughly nine tenths seen once. This clone has just one count. The chain links TRBV27 to TRBJ2-7; 9 bases fit TRBD1. The sequence was collected from an adult with an advanced solid tumor such as melanoma, head and neck, liver or kidney cancer. The specimen was CD4+ or CD8+ T cells sorted from blood, collected in a trial of the OX40 agonist ivuxolimab. The CDR3 DNA is TGTGCCAGCAGTTTAATCGGGACAGGGACTCGTATGTTGGAGCAGTACTTC. Encoded protein: CASSLIGTGTRMLEQYF.